The subject of this entry is one T cell receptor beta chain. Its antigen is undetermined. With no exception, relapse followed autologous stem cell transplantation in all patients, and brentuximab vedotin exposure varied. Assay: immunoSEQ multiplex PCR; the TCRdb copy retains only in-frame clones and omits some. The sample lists approximately 6,000 clones, 86% occurring once. This sample was included in a study of PD-1 blockade in classical Hodgkin lymphoma. Study findings and constraints: Lower baseline TCR diversity marked trial partial responders and progressors. The study found that TCR diversity rose significantly by C4D1 in CD4+ but not CD8+ cells.

This specimen was peripheral blood mononuclear cells (PBMCs), taken before the second cycle of nivolumab. The clonotype comes from a human donor with classical Hodgkin lymphoma.

The CDR3 sequence: CASSLTDFQETQYF. The CDR3 region has the DNA TGCGCCAGCAGCTTAACGGACTTCCAAGAGACCCAGTACTTC. This chain links TRBV5-1 with TRBJ2-5; D may be TRBD2 (5 bases). Trimming removed 2 bases at V and 1 base at J, with 9 bases between. The CDR3 is made up of 14 amino acids. Germline-derived CDR1 and CDR2 are SGHRS and YFSETQ.